This T cell receptor beta chain was sequenced during a study of glioma-infiltrating T cells. General study results and limits: Above-expected tissue-blood divergence occurred in all gliomas, most in low-grade ones.

Using RNA template, CDR3s of TCR alpha and beta were amplified with iRepertoire arm-PCR. TCRdb re-analysed the multiplex PCR reads in MiXCR, keeping a single row per CDR3 protein. The sample shows a few thousand distinct CDR3 sequences, approximately 30% of them seen only once. V was pared by 5 bases and J by 4 bases, with 15 bases between. Germline assignment: CDR1 DFQATT and CDR2 SNEGSKA (reference sequence). CDR3 size: 14 residues. By its share, this clonotype is medium-sized. The antigen remains undetermined. This rearrangement joins TRBV20-1 to TRBJ2-1, with unresolved D. The clonotype was recovered from a human donor with low-grade glioma or glioblastoma, undergoing nonglioma brain surgery, or in good health (not recorded which). Material for sequencing was glioma tissue, nonneoplastic brain tissue, or PBMCs (not recorded which). Here the CDR3 reads CSASLGRTYNEQFF. CDR3 DNA: TGCAGTGCTTCTCTAGGACGCACGTACAATGAGCAGTTCTTC.